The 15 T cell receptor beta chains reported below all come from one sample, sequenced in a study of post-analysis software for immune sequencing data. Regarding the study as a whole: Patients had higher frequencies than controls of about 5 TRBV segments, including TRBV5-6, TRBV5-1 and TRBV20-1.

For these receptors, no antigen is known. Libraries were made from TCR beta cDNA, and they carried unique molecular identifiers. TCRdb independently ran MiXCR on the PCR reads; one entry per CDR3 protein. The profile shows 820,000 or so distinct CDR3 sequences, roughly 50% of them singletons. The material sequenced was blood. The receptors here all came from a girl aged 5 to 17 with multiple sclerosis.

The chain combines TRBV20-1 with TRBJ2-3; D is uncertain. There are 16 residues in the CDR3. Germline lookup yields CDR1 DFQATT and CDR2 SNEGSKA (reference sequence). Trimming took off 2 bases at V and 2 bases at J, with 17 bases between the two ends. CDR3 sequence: CSARLEWTWPTDTQYF. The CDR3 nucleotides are TGCAGTGCTAGACTAGAGTGGACCTGGCCCACAGATACGCAGTATTTT.

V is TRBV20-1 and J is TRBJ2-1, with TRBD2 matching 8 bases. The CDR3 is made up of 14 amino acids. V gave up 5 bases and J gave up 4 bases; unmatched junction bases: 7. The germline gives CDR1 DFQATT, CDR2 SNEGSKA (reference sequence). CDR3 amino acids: CSAGAGVGYNEQFF. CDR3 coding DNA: TGCAGTGCTGGAGCGGGAGTAGGTTACAATGAGCAGTTCTTC.

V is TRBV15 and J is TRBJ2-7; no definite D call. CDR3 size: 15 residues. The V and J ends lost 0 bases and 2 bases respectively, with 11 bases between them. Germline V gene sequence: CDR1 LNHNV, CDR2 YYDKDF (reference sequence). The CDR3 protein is CATSRDRYSAYEQYF. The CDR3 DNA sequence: TGTGCCACCAGCAGAGATCGGTATTCCGCCTACGAGCAGTACTTC.

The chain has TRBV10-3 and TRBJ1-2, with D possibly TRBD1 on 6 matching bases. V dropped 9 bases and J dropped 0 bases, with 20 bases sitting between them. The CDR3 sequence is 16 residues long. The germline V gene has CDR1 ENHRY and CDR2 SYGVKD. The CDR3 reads CAIRTGTKRSNYGYTF. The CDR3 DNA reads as TGTGCCATACGGACGGGGACAAAGAGATCTAACTATGGCTACACCTTC.

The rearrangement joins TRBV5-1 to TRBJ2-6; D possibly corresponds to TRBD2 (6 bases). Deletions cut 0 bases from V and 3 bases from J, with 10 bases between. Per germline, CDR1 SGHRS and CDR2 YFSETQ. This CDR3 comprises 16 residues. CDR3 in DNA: TGCGCCAGCAGCTTGGCAGGGCGGGATGGGGCCAACGTCCTGACTTTC. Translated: CASSLAGRDGANVLTF.

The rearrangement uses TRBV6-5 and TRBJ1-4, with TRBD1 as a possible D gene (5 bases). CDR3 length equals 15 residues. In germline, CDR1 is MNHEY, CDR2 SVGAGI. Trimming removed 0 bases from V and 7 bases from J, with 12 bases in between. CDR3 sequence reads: CASSYSTGAGEKLFF. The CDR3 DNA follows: TGTGCCAGCAGTTACTCGACCGGGGCGGGTGAAAAACTGTTTTTT.

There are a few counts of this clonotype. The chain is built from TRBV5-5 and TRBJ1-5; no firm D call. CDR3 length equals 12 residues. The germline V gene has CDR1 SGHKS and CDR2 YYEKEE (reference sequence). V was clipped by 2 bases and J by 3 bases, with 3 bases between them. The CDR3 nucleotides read TGTGCCAGCAGCTTTTACAATCAGCCCCAGCATTTT. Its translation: CASSFYNQPQHF.

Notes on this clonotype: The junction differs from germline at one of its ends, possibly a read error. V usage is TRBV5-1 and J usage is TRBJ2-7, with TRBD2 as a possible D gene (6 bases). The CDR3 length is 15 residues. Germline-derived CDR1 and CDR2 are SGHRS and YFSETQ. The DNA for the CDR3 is TGCGCCAGCAACTTGCGAGAGCGGGTATCCTACGAGCAGTACTTC. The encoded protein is CASNLRERVSYEQYF.

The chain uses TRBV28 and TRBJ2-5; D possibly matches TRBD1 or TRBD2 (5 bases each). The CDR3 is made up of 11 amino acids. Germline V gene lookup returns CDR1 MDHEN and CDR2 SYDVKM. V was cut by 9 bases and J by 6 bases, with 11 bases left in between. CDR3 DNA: TGTGCCAGGGGGGTACAGAAGACCCAGTACTTC. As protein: CARGVQKTQYF.

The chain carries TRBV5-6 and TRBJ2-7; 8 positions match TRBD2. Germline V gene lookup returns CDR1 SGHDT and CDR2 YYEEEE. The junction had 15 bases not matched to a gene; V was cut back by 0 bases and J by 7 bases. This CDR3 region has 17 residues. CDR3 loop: CASSLDRAGGPYNEQYF. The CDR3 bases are TGTGCCAGCAGCTTGGACAGGGCGGGGGGCCCCTACAATGAGCAGTACTTC.

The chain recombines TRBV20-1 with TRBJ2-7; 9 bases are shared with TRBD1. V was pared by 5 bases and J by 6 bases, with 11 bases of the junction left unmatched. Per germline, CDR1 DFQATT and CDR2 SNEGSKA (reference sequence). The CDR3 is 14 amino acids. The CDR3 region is CSAPRNRGLGEQYF. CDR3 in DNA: TGCAGTGCTCCCCGAAACAGGGGGCTAGGCGAGCAGTACTTC.

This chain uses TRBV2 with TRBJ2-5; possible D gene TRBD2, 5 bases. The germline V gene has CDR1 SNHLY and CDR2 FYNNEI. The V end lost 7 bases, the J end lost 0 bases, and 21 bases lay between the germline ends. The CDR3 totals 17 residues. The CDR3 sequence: CASKGGPVGENQETQYF. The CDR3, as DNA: TGTGCCAGCAAAGGAGGCCCCGTCGGAGAAAACCAAGAGACCCAGTACTTC.

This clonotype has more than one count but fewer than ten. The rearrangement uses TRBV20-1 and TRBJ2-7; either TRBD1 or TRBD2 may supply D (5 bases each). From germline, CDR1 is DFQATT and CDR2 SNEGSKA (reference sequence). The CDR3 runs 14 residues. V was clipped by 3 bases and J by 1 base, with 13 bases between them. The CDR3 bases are TGCAGTGCTAGTGTGGCCTGGGGGTCCTACGAGCAGTACTTC. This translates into CSASVAWGSYEQYF.

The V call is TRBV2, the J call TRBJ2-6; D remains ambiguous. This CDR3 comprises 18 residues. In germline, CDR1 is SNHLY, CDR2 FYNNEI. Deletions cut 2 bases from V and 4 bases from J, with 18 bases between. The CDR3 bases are TGTGCCAGCAGTGAATATGGGTTGGCCTCTGTGGGGGCCAACGTCCTGACTTTC. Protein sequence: CASSEYGLASVGANVLTF.

The CDR3 nucleotides are TGCAGCGTCCCTGGGGAACAGATCCTGGTCAACGACTACACCTTC. This translates into CSVPGEQILVNDYTF. V and J are TRBV29-1 and TRBJ1-2; no reliable D call. The CDR3 is 15 residues long. Trimming took off 6 bases at V and 10 bases at J, with 27 bases between the two ends. Germline loops: CDR1 SQVTM, CDR2 ANQGSEA.